Included here is one T cell receptor beta chain sequence, with context. No antigen is known for it. The input lacks base qualities; no much larger clone sits a single base away. The source of the sample is a study of shared clonotypes between healthy human individuals (TCRdb year 2020). Background on the whole study: The cohort included a few men and two women between 18 and 49 years of age. The study deeply sequenced blood TCR repertoires of five healthy adults to estimate repertoire size and the extent of clonotype sharing between individuals. For each donor, CD4 naive and CD4 memory were each run on three plates, CD8 naive on two plates, and CD8 memory on one plate. Each donor's leukapheresis produced roughly between about 0.9 and 9.5 billion PBMCs. To increase sequencing depth and limit assay-specific biases, different laboratories used diverse techniques to prepare libraries and sequence TCR repertoires.

Using the deep immunoSEQ assay, TCR CDR3 regions were amplified from genomic DNA by multiplex PCR. Genomic DNA extracted from each cell subset was distributed evenly over all wells of several immunoSEQ 96-well plates, and each plate served as one replicate. For sorted subsets, each replicate PCR was loaded with about 200 ng genomic DNA, equivalent to some 31,000 T cell genomes. Purified libraries were measured with a Qubit 3.0 fluorometer, size-checked on a Bioanalyzer 2100, and measured again with the KAPA Library Quantification kit. Every immunoSEQ 96-well plate was sequenced on a separate single-read 150-cycle Illumina NextSeq 550 flow cell. The source study handled its data this way. Because only junctional sequences without quality scores were contained in the immunoSEQ output, filtering matching that applied to full-length reads could not be performed. Sequences were annotated with PyIR, a Python wrapper for IgBLAST v1.9, using IMGT germline references to assign V/J genes and CDR3. Reads were filtered out if the reads had weak V/J assignments (E-value above 1e-6), no CDR3, stop codons, out-of-frame junctions, or ambiguous translated residues. V3J clonotypes were defined as sequences sharing an identical inferred V gene, J gene, and CDR3 amino acid sequence. Percentage overlap between repertoires was computed as shared unique clonotypes divided by the size of the smaller repertoire. Richness of each repertoire was evaluated using RTK rarefaction, the Chao1 estimator, and Recon v2.1 estimates of unobserved clonotypes. Generation probabilities were computed with OLGA for all TCRbeta clonotypes obtained by the gDNA method from a few donors. Held by TCRdb, this immuneACCESS table contains in-frame sequences only and omits some clones. Under half of the omission traces to an unresolved V gene where checked; the cause of the rest is unknown. V and J calls and clone size follow that table, whereas D and trimming were derived from the DNA. Recorded for this sample are some 2,500,000 clones; around 93% of them occurred a single time. The ten most abundant clones make up 0.37% of the sample.

Counted from cysteine to phenylalanine, this CDR3 has 13 amino acids. Just CDR3 DNA is preserved here, 39 bases in frame from base 1. The V end loses 5 bases and the J end loses 3 bases, and a stretch of 10 bases separates them. The germline V gene (reference sequence) yields MNHEY for CDR1 and SMNVEV for CDR2. The donors were healthy, HIV-negative adults who had no recently reported acute infections or vaccinations. All donors were Caucasian adults living in Nashville, Tennessee, USA. CD4+ T cells were enriched through magnetic negative selection, after which naive cells were positively selected on CD45RA and the remaining negative fraction served as the memory subset. Blood was collected by leukapheresis, and PBMCs were isolated by Ficoll-Histopaque density gradient centrifugation and then cryopreserved in liquid nitrogen vapor phase. Purity and quantity of every magnetically sorted T cell population were checked by analytical flow cytometry. Genomic DNA was isolated from each sorted fraction and quantified by UV absorbance on a Nanodrop 2000c.

Beyond this particular receptor, the publication reports: Estimated clonotype richness was generally larger for naive than for memory subsets. Compared with non-shared clonotypes, clonotypes shared by all four sorted-subset donors had higher generation probabilities. Sharing across several donors was observed for around 5% of naive CD4, less than 4% of naive CD8, roughly 2.3% of memory CD4, and about 0.39% of memory CD8 clonotypes. Based on pairwise subsampling, the degree of clonotype sharing among donors was expected to be affected by sequencing depth. Because the study included a small number of donors, the genetic and exposure-history diversity represented was limited. Sampling was limited to blood, and TCR repertoires in tissue likely differ from TCR repertoires in blood. Even with the large sequencing depth, rarefaction of the sorted-subset datasets indicated that sequencing was incomplete.

This clonotype was obtained from a young man in good health. Some clones in this sample may be carry-over from other donors' samples. The sequenced sample consisted of naive CD4+ T cells from PBMCs. Taken with the paper, the label for cell subset or site translates to: CD45RA+ positively selected. The chain is encoded by TRBV27 joined to TRBJ1-2; no D segment can be confidently identified. The DNA sequence is given as TGTGCCAGCAGTCCCGCAGGTTACTATGGCTACACCTTC. Translated, it gives CASSPAGYYGYTF.